One TCR beta chain is described in this entry. This sample is drawn from a study of blood T cell repertoires in COVID-19. Study-level background: Nucleic acid was either cDNA or gDNA, and it came from T cells, B-cell-depleted T cells, or PBMCs.

Per the original data handling: Cell counts per sample came from amplifying reference gene primers. The repertoire was sequenced with immunoSEQ multiplex PCR; TCRdb's copy has only in-frame clones and lacks some. V and J calls and clone size are given by that table; D and trimming were obtained from the DNA. This repertoire shows 140,000 or so clones, roughly 84% found once; its top ten account for 8.9%. Sequences were obtained from peripheral blood. The sequence derives from a man aged 25 to 40 with COVID-19, enrolled during active disease.

CDR3 in DNA: TGTGCCAGCAGTTTTCCGTCCCAGGGCGAGCAGTACTTC. Its protein is CASSFPSQGEQYF. The chain couples TRBV6-5 to TRBJ2-7; weak D call: TRBD1 (5 bases). The V end was cut by 4 bases, the J end by 6 bases, with 13 bases between. Germline CDR1 and CDR2: MNHEY and SVGAGI. The CDR3 consists of 13 residues.